What follows are 23 T cell receptor beta chains derived from one specimen sequenced in a study of cytomegalovirus exposure and HLA in healthy donors. TCRdb's table, derived via immunoSEQ multiplex PCR, lists solely in-frame clones and lacks some. The sample lists over 100,000 clones; more than 70% were seen once. The sample was PBMCs. All receptors come from a woman aged 18-29 years in good health and CMV-seronegative.

The rearrangement joins TRBV27 to TRBJ2-7; D remains ambiguous. V was trimmed by 3 bases and J by 7 bases, leaving 10 bases between them. CDR1 MNHEY and CDR2 SMNVEV come from the germline V gene (reference sequence). The CDR3 is 12 amino acids. This CDR3 is CASSFPAGEQYF. DNA of the CDR3: TGTGCCAGCAGTTTCCCTGCCGGGGAGCAGTACTTC.

The V and J genes are TRBV7-2 and TRBJ2-3; 8 bases fit TRBD2. Germline CDR1 reads SGHTA; CDR2 reads FQGNSA. J gave up 1 base and V 5 bases, and 11 bases lay outside the gene matches. The CDR3 spans 17 residues. The CDR3 nucleotides are TGTGCCAGCAGCCTAATCTACGCGGGGGGCCGCACAGATACGCAGTATTTT. Protein: CASSLIYAGGRTDTQYF.

The chain employs TRBV28 and TRBJ1-1; maybe TRBD1 (5 bases). V was pared by 6 bases and J by 6 bases, with 14 bases between. Germline V gene sequence: CDR1 MDHEN, CDR2 SYDVKM. The CDR3 is made up of 13 amino acids. CDR3 nucleotide sequence: TGTGCCAGCAGATCCAGGGCTTTCGCTGAAGCTTTCTTT. It yields the protein CASRSRAFAEAFF. Complete variable domain (other parts from reference TRBV28 and TRBJ1-1): DVKVTQSSRYLVKRTGEKVFLECVQDMDHENMFWYRQDPGLGLRLIYFSYDVKMKEKGDIPEGYSVSREKKERFSLILESASTNQTSMYLCASRSRAFAEAFFGQGTRLTVV.

The CDR3 DNA sequence: TGCGCCAGCAAAAATTTGGCGGGAAGCTCCTACGAGCAGTACTTC. Protein sequence: CASKNLAGSSYEQYF. This chain links TRBV5-1 with TRBJ2-7; a possible D gene is TRBD2 (6 bases). The V end lost 6 bases, the J end lost 0 bases, and 16 bases lay between the germline ends. The CDR3 is 15 residues long. Per germline, CDR1 SGHRS and CDR2 YFSETQ.

In its sample, this clone was seen once. The chain has TRBV2 and TRBJ1-6, with 9 nucleotides matching TRBD1. The germline V gene has CDR1 SNHLY and CDR2 FYNNEI. V was clipped by 8 bases and J by 10 bases; unmatched bases: 12. This CDR3 has 15 residues. CDR3 sequence: CASEGRDRVLSPLHF. The CDR3 DNA sequence: TGTGCCAGCGAGGGCCGGGACAGGGTTTTGTCACCCCTCCACTTT. The variable domain in full, completed from reference TRBV2 and TRBJ1-6, reads EPEVTQTPSHQVTQMGQEVILRCVPISNHLYFYWYRQILGQKVEFLVSFYNNEISEKSEIFDDQFSVERPDGSNFTLKIRSTKLEDSAMYFCASEGRDRVLSPLHFGNGTRLTVT.

This chain uses TRBV30 with TRBJ1-2, with 12 bases lining up with TRBD1. V was pared by 8 bases and J by 8 bases, with 12 bases of the junction left unmatched. Germline V gene sequence: CDR1 GTSNPN, CDR2 SVGIG (reference sequence). The CDR3 contains 14 residues. The CDR3 DNA sequence: TGTGCCGGAACTCGGGACAGGGGGCAAGGAGGCTACACCTTC. Amino acids: CAGTRDRGQGGYTF.

This chain joins TRBV27 and TRBJ2-1; maybe TRBD2 (7 bases). Deletions cut 5 bases from V and 5 bases from J, with 13 bases between. From germline, CDR1 is MNHEY and CDR2 SMNVEV (reference sequence). The CDR3 has 14 residues. In DNA form, the CDR3 reads TGTGCCAGCAGTAGGGGGGGCTTTGACAATGAGCAGTTCTTC. Its protein product is CASSRGGFDNEQFF.

This chain connects TRBV27 to TRBJ2-5, with 7 positions matching TRBD2. V lost 6 bases to trimming and J lost 3 bases; unmatched junction nucleotides: 10. The germline gives CDR1 MNHEY, CDR2 SMNVEV (reference sequence). CDR3 length: 15 residues. The DNA for the CDR3 is TGTGCCAGCAGAGACGTTAGGGAGGGGAAAGAGACCCAGTACTTC. Its translation: CASRDVREGKETQYF.

The V call is TRBV28, the J call TRBJ2-5, with TRBD2 matching over 12 bases. Germline V gene sequence: CDR1 MDHEN, CDR2 SYDVKM. The CDR3 contains 16 residues. Trimming removed 5 bases from V and 2 bases from J; junction bases left unmatched: 6. CDR3 protein: CASSQTSGGFQETQYF. DNA of the CDR3: TGTGCCAGCAGTCAGACTAGCGGGGGCTTTCAAGAGACCCAGTACTTC.

The rearrangement uses TRBV6-5 and TRBJ2-1; perhaps TRBD2 as D (6 bases). The germline V gene has CDR1 MNHEY and CDR2 SVGAGI. This CDR3 contains 15 residues. Trimming took off 6 bases at V and 3 bases at J, with 15 bases between the two ends. The CDR3 nucleotides read TGTGCCAGCAGCAACAAGTGGACTATCTACAATGAGCAGTTCTTC. Residues: CASSNKWTIYNEQFF.

The rearrangement uses TRBV6-6 and TRBJ2-7, with 11 bases identical to TRBD1. Trimming at V came to 8 bases and at J to 4 bases, leaving 7 bases not matched to a gene. CDR1 MNHNY and CDR2 SVGAGI come from the germline V gene (reference sequence). This CDR3 contains 14 residues. Here the CDR3 DNA reads TGTGCCAGCCTTTCCGGGACAGGGGGTTACGAGCAGTACTTC. Its translation: CASLSGTGGYEQYF.

This clone appeared once. The chain uses TRBV28 and TRBJ1-2, with 8 bases lining up with TRBD1. The CDR3 length is 15 residues. The V gene's germline CDR1 is MDHEN and CDR2 SYDVKM. The V gene end was trimmed by 5 bases and the J gene end by 4 bases; junction bases not matched to a gene: 9. This chain's CDR3 is CASSQGGTGLYGYTF. Written as DNA, the CDR3 is TGTGCCAGCAGTCAGGGGGGGACAGGACTCTATGGCTACACCTTC.

The chain recombines TRBV7-2 with TRBJ2-7; tentative D call: TRBD2 (6 bases). CDR1 SGHTA and CDR2 FQGNSA come from the germline V gene. The CDR3 contains 14 residues. Trimming removed 3 bases at V and 6 bases at J, with 15 bases between. This CDR3 reads CASSFRAGPGEQYF. In DNA, the CDR3 is TGTGCCAGCAGCTTTAGGGCGGGACCGGGCGAGCAGTACTTC.

The gene calls are TRBV5-6 and TRBJ2-7; D unresolved. V was shortened by 0 bases and J by 3 bases, with 13 bases between the two germline ends. CDR1 SGHDT and CDR2 YYEEEE come from the germline V gene. The CDR3 covers 15 residues. The CDR3 region has the DNA TGTGCCAGCAGCTTGGATAGAAACCCCCTCTACGAGCAGTACTTC. Protein: CASSLDRNPLYEQYF.

This clone was counted once. The CDR3 DNA reads TGTGCCAGCATGACAGGGGCGACTGGCTACACCTTC. Translation: CASMTGATGYTF. This chain joins TRBV27 and TRBJ1-2, with 8 bases aligning to TRBD1. Germline CDR1 is MNHEY and CDR2 is SMNVEV (reference sequence). V dropped 7 bases and J dropped 7; count of bases not matched to a gene: 5. The CDR3 is 12 residues long.

This clone turned up a few times. This chain joins TRBV28 and TRBJ1-4, with 11 bases matching TRBD1. The CDR3 spans 17 residues. With V trimmed by 6 bases and J by 4 bases, 10 bases remained unmatched. Germline loops: CDR1 MDHEN, CDR2 SYDVKM. This chain's CDR3 is CASRIRTGGIGNEKLFF. Here the CDR3 DNA reads TGTGCCAGCAGGATCCGGACAGGGGGCATAGGTAATGAAAAACTGTTTTTT.

The chain is built from TRBV6-6 and TRBJ1-1; no clear D gene. In germline, CDR1 is MNHNY, CDR2 SVGAGI (reference sequence). V shed 7 bases and J shed 8 bases, with 11 bases lying between them. The CDR3 covers 11 residues. CDR3 in amino acids: CASKHAAEAFF. In DNA, the CDR3 is TGTGCCAGCAAGCACGCCGCCGAAGCTTTCTTT.

The chain links TRBV20-1 to TRBJ1-2; the D gene is possibly TRBD1 (6 bases). The germline gives CDR1 DFQATT, CDR2 SNEGSKA (reference sequence). The CDR3 has 11 residues. The CDR3 DNA is TGCAGCGGAACAGGGCTCGGGGGCTACACCTTC. This sequence encodes CSGTGLGGYTF.

This sequence joins TRBV9 and TRBJ1-3; possibly TRBD1 for D (5 bases). V dropped 3 bases and J dropped 5 bases, with 21 bases sitting between them. The CDR3 runs to 17 residues. Germline V gene sequence: CDR1 SGDLS, CDR2 YYNGEE. CDR3: CASSGRDRDSPRNTIYF. The CDR3, as DNA: TGTGCCAGCAGCGGAAGGGATAGGGACTCCCCTAGAAACACCATATATTTT.

The V and J genes are TRBV19 and TRBJ2-6, with 7 nucleotides matching TRBD1. The V and J ends lost 4 bases and 2 bases, in that order; junction bases with no gene match: 11. The CDR3 has 18 amino acids. Per germline, CDR1 LNHDA and CDR2 SQIVND (reference sequence). The chain's CDR3 is CASSTRQGMGAGANVLTF. CDR3 sequence (DNA): TGTGCCAGTAGTACTCGACAGGGCATGGGTGCTGGGGCCAACGTCCTGACTTTC.

The chain couples TRBV2 to TRBJ1-2; tentatively, D is TRBD1 (5 bases). The CDR3 is made up of 13 amino acids. Trimming left V 6 bases short and J 14 bases short, with 22 bases between. Germline V gene lookup returns CDR1 SNHLY and CDR2 FYNNEI. CDR3 residues: CASRALQDPKGTF. CDR3 coding DNA: TGTGCCAGCAGGGCCTTGCAGGACCCAAAGGGGACCTTC.

The chain has TRBV5-4 and TRBJ2-5; 7 bases are a match to TRBD2. The CDR3 runs 15 residues. CDR1 and CDR2 from the germline V gene are SGHNT and YYREEE (reference sequence). V lost 5 bases, J lost 1 base, and 8 bases stayed unmatched. The CDR3 sequence: CASSSTGLLQETQYF. The CDR3, as DNA: TGTGCCAGCAGTTCTACGGGACTACTCCAAGAGACCCAGTACTTC.

V is TRBV15 and J is TRBJ2-7; the D gene is possibly TRBD1 (5 bases). This CDR3 contains 14 residues. The germline CDR1 and CDR2 sequences are LNHNV and YYDKDF (reference sequence). Trimming removed 0 bases at V and 3 bases at J, with 9 bases between. In DNA, the CDR3 is TGTGCCACCAGCAGAGATAAAGGGGACTACGAGCAGTACTTC. It is translated as CATSRDKGDYEQYF.